This is a list of T cell receptor beta chains from one sample in a study of human T cells and chemical hapten exposure. From the RACE reads, TCRdb called clonotypes with MiXCR, one entry per CDR3 protein. The sample lists about 61,000 distinct CDR3 sequences; around 7% were seen once. This material consisted of whole blood, taken in connection with sensitization to the hapten diphenylcyclopropenone (DPC). These receptors were collected from a woman aged 30 to 39 with alopecia areata. Some clones in this sample may be carry-over from other donors' samples. CDR3s include the opening cysteine and the closing phenylalanine or tryptophan. Each record gives: clone size, J gene, D gene, V gene, CDR3 DNA, CDR3 protein. The D gene is left open where the match is weak. Clone sizes are given selectively: once, few, many, or a class where the clone is expanded.

abundance: many
j_gene: TRBJ1-1
d_gene: .
v_gene: TRBV5-4
CDR3nt: TGTGCCAGCAGCTTGATGGCGGCTAAAGCTTTCTTT
CDR3aa: CASSLMAAKAFF

abundance: many
j_gene: TRBJ2-7
d_gene: TRBD2
v_gene: TRBV5-1
CDR3nt: TGCGCCAGCAGCGAGAATACGAGCGGGGGGGCCTACGAGCAGTACTTC
CDR3aa: CASSENTSGGAYEQYF

abundance: few
j_gene: TRBJ2-1
d_gene: .
v_gene: TRBV7-8
CDR3nt: TGTGCCAGCAGCTCTCCCAATAATGAGCAGTTCTTC
CDR3aa: CASSSPNNEQFF

abundance: many
j_gene: TRBJ2-3
d_gene: .
v_gene: TRBV6-5
CDR3nt: TGTGCCAGCAGTTACTCGCGGACACATACGCAGTATTTT
CDR3aa: CASSYSRTHTQYF

abundance: few
j_gene: TRBJ1-3
d_gene: .
v_gene: TRBV6-5
CDR3nt: TGTGCCAGCAGTCGAGTTACAGGACATCGCACTGGAAACACCATATATTTT
CDR3aa: CASSRVTGHRTGNTIYF

abundance: many
j_gene: TRBJ1-5
d_gene: .
v_gene: TRBV7-9
CDR3nt: TGTGCCAGCAGCCCTGGGGGAAGCGGTCAGCCCCAGCATTTT
CDR3aa: CASSPGGSGQPQHF

abundance: many
j_gene: TRBJ1-5
d_gene: .
v_gene: TRBV12-3/TRBV12-4
CDR3nt: TGTGCCAGCAGGCTCTCCATCTCGGGCAATCAGCCCCAGCATTTT
CDR3aa: CASRLSISGNQPQHF

abundance: many
j_gene: TRBJ2-3
d_gene: TRBD2
v_gene: TRBV5-4
CDR3nt: TGTGCCAGCAGCCCTAGCGGAAGCACAGATACGCAGTATTTT
CDR3aa: CASSPSGSTDTQYF

abundance: many
j_gene: TRBJ1-2
d_gene: .
v_gene: TRBV12-3/TRBV12-4
CDR3nt: TGTGCCAGCAGCCGACGACAGAGTAACTATGGCTACACCTTC
CDR3aa: CASSRRQSNYGYTF

abundance: .
j_gene: TRBJ1-4
d_gene: .
v_gene: TRBV7-9
CDR3nt: TGTGCCATAAAGGGGGCAACTAATGAAAAACTGTTTTTT
CDR3aa: CAIKGATNEKLFF

abundance: many
j_gene: TRBJ2-3
d_gene: .
v_gene: TRBV10-3
CDR3nt: TGTGCCATCAGGGACACCGTCACCAACACAGATACGCAGTATTTT
CDR3aa: CAIRDTVTNTDTQYF

abundance: many
j_gene: TRBJ2-5
d_gene: .
v_gene: TRBV20-1
CDR3nt: TGCAGTGCTGAACGTAGCGAGACCCAGTACTTC
CDR3aa: CSAERSETQYF

abundance: many
j_gene: TRBJ1-1
d_gene: .
v_gene: TRBV6-6
CDR3nt: TGTGCCAGCAGGTCCCTCAGGGAGACTGAAGCTTTCTTT
CDR3aa: CASRSLRETEAFF

abundance: .
j_gene: TRBJ2-5
d_gene: .
v_gene: TRBV25-1
CDR3nt: TGTGCCAGCAGTGACAAGGAAGAGACCCAGTACTTC
CDR3aa: CASSDKEETQYF

abundance: many
j_gene: TRBJ1-1
d_gene: .
v_gene: TRBV11-2
CDR3nt: TGTGCCAGCAGCTTATTCAGAGCTGAAGCTTTCTTT
CDR3aa: CASSLFRAEAFF

abundance: many
j_gene: TRBJ2-1
d_gene: .
v_gene: TRBV27
CDR3nt: TGTGCCAGCAGGGTAGGGGCCGGGCCCTACAATGAGCAGTTCTTC
CDR3aa: CASRVGAGPYNEQFF

abundance: many
j_gene: TRBJ2-3
d_gene: TRBD2
v_gene: TRBV11-3
CDR3nt: TGTGCCAGCAGCCCGTACGGGACTATCAGCACAGATACGCAGTATTTT
CDR3aa: CASSPYGTISTDTQYF

abundance: many
j_gene: TRBJ1-2
d_gene: .
v_gene: TRBV7-2
CDR3nt: TGTGCCAGCATCCCGCGAAGGGGAATAAGCTATGGCTACACCTTC
CDR3aa: CASIPRRGISYGYTF